The following is a T cell receptor (beta chain) sequence with its context. Antigen: not known. Method: immunoSEQ multiplex PCR; TCRdb's copy keeps in-frame clones and lacks some. There are around 20,000 clones in the sample; 65% to 80% occur only once, and about a tenth lies in the top ten. The data stem from a study of OX40 agonist ivuxolimab in advanced cancers. This CDR3 is built from 16 residues. Germline loops: CDR1 SEHNR, CDR2 FQNEAQ (reference sequence). The junction had 14 bases not matched to a gene; V was cut back by 5 bases and J by 5 bases. The study, taken as a whole, reports: The antigens recognized by the expanded peripheral T cells, that is their antigen specificity, were not determined. Relatively little clonal expansion, among the lowest observed, appeared in partial responders at 0.1-3.0 mg/kg.

This specimen consisted of CD4+ or CD8+ T cells sorted from blood, obtained in a trial of the OX40 agonist ivuxolimab. This sequence originates from an adult with an advanced solid tumor such as melanoma, head and neck, liver or kidney cancer. The J gene is TRBJ2-5, the V gene TRBV7-9, with 7 bases lining up with TRBD2. The CDR3 nucleotides are TGTGCCAGCAGCCCCGGACCCGGGACTACCACTGAGACCCAGTACTTC. It yields the protein CASSPGPGTTTETQYF.